This T cell receptor (beta chain) was recorded in a study of blood T cell repertoires in COVID-19. Overall study: Samples of COVID-19 (acute and convalescent) were obtained from the United States, Italy and Spain. T cells, B-cell-depleted T cells, or PBMCs supplied cDNA or gDNA.

Clones were read by immunoSEQ multiplex PCR, and TCRdb kept only the in-frame ones, dropping some. Here the sample spans about 68,000 clones, over 75% being singletons. This CDR3 is 16 amino acids long. In germline, CDR1 is MDHEN, CDR2 SYDVKM. J gave up 0 bases and V 4 bases, and 4 bases lay outside the gene matches. The receptor comes from a human donor in a cohort sampled during active COVID-19. Sequencing used peripheral blood. This chain uses TRBV28 with TRBJ2-5, with 11 nucleotides matching TRBD2. The CDR3 region is CASSSPSGGNQETQYF. CDR3 bases: TGTGCCAGCAGTTCCCCTAGCGGGGGGAACCAAGAGACCCAGTACTTC.